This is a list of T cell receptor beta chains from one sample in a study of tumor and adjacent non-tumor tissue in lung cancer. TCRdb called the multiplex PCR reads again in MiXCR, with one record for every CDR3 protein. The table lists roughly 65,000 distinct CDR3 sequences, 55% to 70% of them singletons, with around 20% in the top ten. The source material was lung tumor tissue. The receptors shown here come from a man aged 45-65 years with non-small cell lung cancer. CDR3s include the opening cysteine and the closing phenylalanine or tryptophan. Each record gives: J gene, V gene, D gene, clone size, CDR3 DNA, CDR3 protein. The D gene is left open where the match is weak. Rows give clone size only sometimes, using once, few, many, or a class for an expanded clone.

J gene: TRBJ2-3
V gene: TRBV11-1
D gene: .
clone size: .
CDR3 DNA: TGTGCCAGCAGCCAAGGAGGTGCGGATACGCATTATTTT
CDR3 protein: CASSQGGADTHYF

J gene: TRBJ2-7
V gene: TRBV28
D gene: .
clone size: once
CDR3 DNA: TGTGCCAGCCATATCCCGTACGAGCATTACTTC
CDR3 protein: CASHIPYEHYF

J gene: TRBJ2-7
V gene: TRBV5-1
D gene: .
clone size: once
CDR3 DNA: TGCGCCAGCAGCCTGTTTGGACTGAACTACGAGCAGTACTTC
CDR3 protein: CASSLFGLNYEQYF

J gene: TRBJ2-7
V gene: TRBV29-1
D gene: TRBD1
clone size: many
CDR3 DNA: TGCAGCGTCCCAATAAGAGACAGGGGGCTCGAGCAGTACTTC
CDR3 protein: CSVPIRDRGLEQYF

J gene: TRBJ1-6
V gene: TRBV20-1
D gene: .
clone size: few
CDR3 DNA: TGCAGTGCGCCCGACAGTACCTCCTATAATTCACCCCTCCACTTT
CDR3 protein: CSAPDSTSYNSPLHF

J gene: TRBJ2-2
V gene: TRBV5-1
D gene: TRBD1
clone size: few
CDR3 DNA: TGCACCAGCAGCCTTGACAGGGGAGTGGCCGGGGAGCTGTTTTTT
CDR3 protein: CTSSLDRGVAGELFF

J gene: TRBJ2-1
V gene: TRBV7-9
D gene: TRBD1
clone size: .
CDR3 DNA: TGTGCCAGCAGCCCAGGATGGACAGGTAGCTCCTACAATAAGCAGTTCTTC
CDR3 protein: CASSPGWTGSSYNKQFF

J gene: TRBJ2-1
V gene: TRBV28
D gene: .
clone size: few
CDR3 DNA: TGTGCCGCAAGGGCGTCGAGCTCCTACAATGAGCAGTTCTTC
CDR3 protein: CAARASSSYNEQFF

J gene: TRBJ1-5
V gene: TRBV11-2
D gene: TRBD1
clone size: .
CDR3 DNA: TGTGCCAGCAGCTCACACACGGGACAGGGTGATCGGCCCCAGCATTTT
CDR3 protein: CASSSHTGQGDRPQHF

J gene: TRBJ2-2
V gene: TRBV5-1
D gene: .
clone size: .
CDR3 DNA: TGCGCCAGCAGCTTGGCCCTTGGGGGCACCGGGGAGCTGTTTTTT
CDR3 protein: CASSLALGGTGELFF

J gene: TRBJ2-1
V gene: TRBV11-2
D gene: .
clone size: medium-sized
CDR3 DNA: TGTGCCAGCAGCTTGCTTTCCCTTGGGGATGAGCAGTTCTTC
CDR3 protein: CASSLLSLGDEQFF

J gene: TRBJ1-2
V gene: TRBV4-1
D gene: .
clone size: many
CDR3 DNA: TGCGCCAGCAGCCAAGATCCCCTAGGACAGAATTACTATGGCTACACCTTC
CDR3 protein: CASSQDPLGQNYYGYTF

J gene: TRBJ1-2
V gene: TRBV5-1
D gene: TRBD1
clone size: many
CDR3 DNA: TGCGCCAGCAGCTCCGGGACAGGAAACTATGGCTACACCTTC
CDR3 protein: CASSSGTGNYGYTF

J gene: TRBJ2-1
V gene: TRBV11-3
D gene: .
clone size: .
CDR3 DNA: TGTGTCGGCAGCTTAGAACGGTCTGGGCTTCTCTTC
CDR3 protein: CVGSLERSGLLF

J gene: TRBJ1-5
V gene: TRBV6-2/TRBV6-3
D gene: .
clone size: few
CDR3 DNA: TGTGCCGGCAGCTACTTGGGGGGTGTAAGCAATCAGCCCCAGCATTTT
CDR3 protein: CAGSYLGGVSNQPQHF

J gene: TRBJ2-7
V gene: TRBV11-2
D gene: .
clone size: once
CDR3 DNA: TGTGCCAGCGGCTTGGCAGGGTTTGTCGAGCAATACTTC
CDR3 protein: CASGLAGFVEQYF

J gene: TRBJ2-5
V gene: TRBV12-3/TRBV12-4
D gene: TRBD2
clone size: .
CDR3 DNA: TGTGCCCACAGTACAACAAGCGGGGGCAATACGGAGACCCAGTACTTC
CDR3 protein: CAHSTTSGGNTETQYF

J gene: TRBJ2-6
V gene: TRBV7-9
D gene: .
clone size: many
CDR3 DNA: TGTGCCAGCAGCTTAGCGCCGTACAACGTCCTGACTTTC
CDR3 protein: CASSLAPYNVLTF

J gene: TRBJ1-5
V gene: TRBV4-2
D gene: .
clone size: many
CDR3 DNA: TGTGCCAGCAGCCGGGCGATCAATCAGCCCCAGCATTTT
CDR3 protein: CASSRAINQPQHF

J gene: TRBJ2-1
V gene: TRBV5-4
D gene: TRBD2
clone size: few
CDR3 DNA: TGTGCCAGCAGCCGCGAACTAGCGGGAGCTCGCAATGAGCAGTTCTTC
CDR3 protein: CASSRELAGARNEQFF

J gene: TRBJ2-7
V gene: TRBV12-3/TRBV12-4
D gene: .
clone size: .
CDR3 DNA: TGTATCAGCAGTGGGCAGGGCGGGTACGAGCAGTACTTC
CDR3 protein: CISSGQGGYEQYF

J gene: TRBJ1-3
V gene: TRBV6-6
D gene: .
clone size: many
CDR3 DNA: TGTGCCAGCAGTCCGACTGGGGGACGGAGTAGCTCTGGAAACACCATATATTTT
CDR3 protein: CASSPTGGRSSSGNTIYF

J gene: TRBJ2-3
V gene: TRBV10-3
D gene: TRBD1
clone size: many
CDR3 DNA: TGTGCCATCAGTGAGCCTCCCCGGGACAGGGCCAAGGATACGCAGTATTTT
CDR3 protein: CAISEPPRDRAKDTQYF

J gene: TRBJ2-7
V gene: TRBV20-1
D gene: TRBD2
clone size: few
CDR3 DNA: TGCAGTGCCAGGACTAGCGGGAGGTACCAGCAGTACTTC
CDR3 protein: CSARTSGRYQQYF

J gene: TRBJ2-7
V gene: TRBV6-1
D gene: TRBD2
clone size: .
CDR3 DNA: TGTGCCAGCAGTGAAGTAGCGGGAAAGTTCAAACAGTACTTC
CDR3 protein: CASSEVAGKFKQYF

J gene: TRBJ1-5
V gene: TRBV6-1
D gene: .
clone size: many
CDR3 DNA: TGTGCCAGCAGTGAAGCGACAAGCCAACAGGGGCCCCAGCATTTT
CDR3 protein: CASSEATSQQGPQHF

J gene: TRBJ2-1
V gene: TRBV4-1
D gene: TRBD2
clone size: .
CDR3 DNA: TGCGCCACCAGCGCCAGTCTAGCGGGAGCATCCAATGAGCAGTTCTTC
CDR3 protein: CATSASLAGASNEQFF

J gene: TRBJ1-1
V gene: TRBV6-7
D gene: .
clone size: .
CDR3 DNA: TGTGCCAGCAACACGGGTGAGGGTTCTAAAGCTTTCTTT
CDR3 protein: CASNTGEGSKAFF

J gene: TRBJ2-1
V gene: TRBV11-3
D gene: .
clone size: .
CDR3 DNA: TGTACCAGCAGCCTAGTGGGCCGGGCAGTCAATGAGCAGTTCTTC
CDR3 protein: CTSSLVGRAVNEQFF

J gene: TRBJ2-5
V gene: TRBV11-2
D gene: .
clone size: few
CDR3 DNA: TGTGCCAGCAGCCCCGCCCGGGGCGCCGGGACCCAGTACTTC
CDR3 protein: CASSPARGAGTQYF

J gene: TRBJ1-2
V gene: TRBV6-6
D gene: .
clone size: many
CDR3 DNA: TGTGCCAGCAGGGCCGACAGGAACCGTTTCGGCTATGGCTACACCTTC
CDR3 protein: CASRADRNRFGYGYTF

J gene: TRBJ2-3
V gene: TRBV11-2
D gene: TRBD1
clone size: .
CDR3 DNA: TGTGCCAGCAGCCTCTTGACAGGGAGTGGAACAGCCACGCAGTATTTT
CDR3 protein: CASSLLTGSGTATQYF

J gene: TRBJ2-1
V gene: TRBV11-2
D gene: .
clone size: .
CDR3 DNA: TGTACCAGTAGCTCTGGGAACAGCCATGAGCAGTTCTTC
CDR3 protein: CTSSSGNSHEQFF

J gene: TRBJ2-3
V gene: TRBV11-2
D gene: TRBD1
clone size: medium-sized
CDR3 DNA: TGTGCCAGCAGCCTCTTGACAGGGAGTGGAACAGATACGCAGTATTTT
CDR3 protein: CASSLLTGSGTDTQYF

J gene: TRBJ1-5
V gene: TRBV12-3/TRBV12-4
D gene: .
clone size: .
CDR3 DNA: TGTGCCACCAAACCGACAGGAGAAAATCAGCCCCAGCATTTT
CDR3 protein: CATKPTGENQPQHF

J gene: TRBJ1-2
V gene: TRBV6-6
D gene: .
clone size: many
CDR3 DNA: TGTGCCAGCAGGGACGGGTCCGGCTATGGCTACACCTTC
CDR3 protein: CASRDGSGYGYTF

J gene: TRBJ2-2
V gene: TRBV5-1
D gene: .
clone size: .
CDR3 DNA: TGCGCCAGCAGATTCGATACCGGGGAGCTGTTTTTT
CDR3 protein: CASRFDTGELFF

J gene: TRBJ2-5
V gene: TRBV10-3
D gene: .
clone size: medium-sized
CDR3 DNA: TGTGCCACACAGGTCCAAGAGACCCAGTACTTC
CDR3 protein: CATQVQETQYF

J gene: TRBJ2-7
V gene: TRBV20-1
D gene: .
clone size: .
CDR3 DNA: TGCAGTGCTAGGCCTCTTGCGGGCAGGAGCCACGAGCAGTACTTC
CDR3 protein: CSARPLAGRSHEQYF

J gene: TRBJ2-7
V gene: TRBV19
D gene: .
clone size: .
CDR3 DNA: TGTGCCAGTAGTACAACAGGGTGGACTAGCTCCTACGAGCAGTACTTC
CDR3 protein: CASSTTGWTSSYEQYF

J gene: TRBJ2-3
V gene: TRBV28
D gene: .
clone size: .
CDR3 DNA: TGTGCCAGCAGTCGGGCAGGGCTCGCAGATACGCAGTATTTT
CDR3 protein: CASSRAGLADTQYF

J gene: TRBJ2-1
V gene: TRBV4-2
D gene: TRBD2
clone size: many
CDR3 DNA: TGTGCCAGCAGCCAAGATCCCAGCGGGAGGGACAATGAGCAGTTCTTC
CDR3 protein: CASSQDPSGRDNEQFF

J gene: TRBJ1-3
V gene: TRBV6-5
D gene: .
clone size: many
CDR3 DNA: TGTGCCAGCAGTTACTCTGGGGGAGGTGGAAACACCATATATTTT
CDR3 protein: CASSYSGGGGNTIYF

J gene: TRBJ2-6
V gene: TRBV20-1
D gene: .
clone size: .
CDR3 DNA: .
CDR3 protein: CNAVGVGANVLAF

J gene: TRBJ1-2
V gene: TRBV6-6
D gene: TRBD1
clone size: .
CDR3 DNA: TGTGCCAGCAGTTACGATGGACAGGGAGGGGGCTACGTATTC
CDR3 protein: CASSYDGQGGGYVF

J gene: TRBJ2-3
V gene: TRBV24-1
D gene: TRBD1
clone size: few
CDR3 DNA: TGTGCCACCAGTGATCCCAAGGGACAGGGGAAAACAGATACGCAGTATTTT
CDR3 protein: CATSDPKGQGKTDTQYF

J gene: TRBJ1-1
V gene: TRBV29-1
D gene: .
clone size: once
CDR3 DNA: TGCAGCGTGCAAGGGGGGCCTATGGACACTGAAGCTTTCTTT
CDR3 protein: CSVQGGPMDTEAFF

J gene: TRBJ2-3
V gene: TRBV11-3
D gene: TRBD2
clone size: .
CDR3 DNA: TGTGCCAGCAGCTTAGGGACTAGCAGGCGAAGCATAGATACGCAGTATTTT
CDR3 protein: CASSLGTSRRSIDTQYF

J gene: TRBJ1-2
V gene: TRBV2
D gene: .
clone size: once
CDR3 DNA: TGTGCCAGCAGTCCTCAGGGACGGTACTATGGCTACACCTTC
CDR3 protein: CASSPQGRYYGYTF

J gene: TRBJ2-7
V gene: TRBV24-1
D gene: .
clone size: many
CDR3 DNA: TGTGCCACCAGTGACCCGGCCGGGGGCACCTACGAGCAGTACTTC
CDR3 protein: CATSDPAGGTYEQYF

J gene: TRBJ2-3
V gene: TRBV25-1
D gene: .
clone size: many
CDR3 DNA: TGTGCCAGCAGTGAATCGCGACGGACTGACACAGATACGCAGTATTTT
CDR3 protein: CASSESRRTDTDTQYF

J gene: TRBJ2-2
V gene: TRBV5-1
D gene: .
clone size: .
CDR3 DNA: TGCGCGAGCAGCTTGATCCACTCGGCCACCGGGGAGCTGTTTTTT
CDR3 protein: CASSLIHSATGELFF

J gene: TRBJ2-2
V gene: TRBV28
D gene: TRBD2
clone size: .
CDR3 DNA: TGTGCCAGCAGCCCCCAACTAGCGGGGACCGGGGAGCTGTTTTTT
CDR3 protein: CASSPQLAGTGELFF

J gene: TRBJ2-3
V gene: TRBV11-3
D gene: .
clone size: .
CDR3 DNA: TGTGCCAGCATCTTAGGGACTTGTGGGAGAGACGATACGCAGTATTTT
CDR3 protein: CASILGTCGRDDTQYF

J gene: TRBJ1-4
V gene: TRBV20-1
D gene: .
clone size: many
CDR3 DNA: TGCAGTGCTAGAGATTTTCGGGCAGCAACTAATGAAAAACTGTTTTTT
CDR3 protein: CSARDFRAATNEKLFF

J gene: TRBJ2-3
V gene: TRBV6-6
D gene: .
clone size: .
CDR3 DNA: TGTGCCAGCAGGTCCCCCCTGCGACTCTGGGGAGATACGCAGTATTTT
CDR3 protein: CASRSPLRLWGDTQYF

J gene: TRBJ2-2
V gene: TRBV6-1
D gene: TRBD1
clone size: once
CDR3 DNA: TGTGCCAGCAGTGCCCGGGGACAGGGATCCGACACCGGGGAGTTGTTATTT
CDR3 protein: CASSARGQGSDTGELLF

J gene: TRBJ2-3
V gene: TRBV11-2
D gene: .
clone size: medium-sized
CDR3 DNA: TGTGCCAGCAGCCCAACCACAGATACGCAGTATTTT
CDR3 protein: CASSPTTDTQYF

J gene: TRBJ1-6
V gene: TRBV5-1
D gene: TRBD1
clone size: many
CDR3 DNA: TGCGCCAGCAGCTTGGCCGGGACAGATAATTCACCCCTCCACTTT
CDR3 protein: CASSLAGTDNSPLHF